A single T cell receptor beta chain is shown here with its context. Its binding antigen is unknown. Per-base quality was not reported, and no clone a single base away is much larger than it. The junction carries 20 bases between V and J, which are trimmed by 5 bases and 3 bases respectively. The CDR3 covers 17 residues, taking in both the cysteine and the phenylalanine. Of the read, only the CDR3 DNA is kept; its 51 bases are in frame from base 1. CDR1 and CDR2 were assigned from the germline V gene as KGHSH and LQKENI. This sample stems from a study of T cell changes during pregnancy in multiple sclerosis (dated by TCRdb to between 2019 and 2020). About the study as a whole: The study examined how the T cell repertoire changed over the course of pregnancy in women with multiple sclerosis.

The library was obtained by the immunoSEQ multiplex PCR assay. Imported from immuneACCESS, the table was reduced by TCRdb to in-frame sequences with V and J called. These copies leave out some clones; in studies compared against another copy, an unresolved V gene accounts for under half, and the cause of the remainder is not known. For this sample there are about 59,000 clones; around 90% appear just once. The top ten constitute less than 3% of the sample. The sample in question was peripheral blood, obtained in the third trimester of pregnancy. This TCR came from a female donor in good health, enrolled as a control in a pregnancy study. The chain couples TRBV18 to TRBJ1-3, and perhaps TRBD1 as D gene, on 5 matching bases. Read as DNA, the sequence is TGTGCCAGCTCATCGTTAGGAATTCAGGGATATGGAAACACCATATATTTT. It is translated as CASSSLGIQGYGNTIYF. The CDR3, completed at both ends by the reference TRBV18 and TRBJ1-3 genes, gives the full variable domain NAGVMQNPRHLVRRRGQEARLRCSPMKGHSHVYWYRQLPEEGLKFMVYLQKENIIDESGMPKERFSAEFPKEGPSILRIQQVVRGDSAAYFCASSSLGIQGYGNTIYFGEGSWLTVV.